Listed here are 2 T cell receptor beta chains from one sample, sequenced in a study of memory CD4+ T cells and cytomegalovirus serostatus. Here immunoSEQ multiplex PCR was the method, and the copy in TCRdb shows in-frame clones only, minus some. Of some 73,000 clones in the sample, around four fifths were seen once. The sort gate was single viable CD3+CD4+CD8-CD45RO+ cells for memory CD4+ T cells. Source material: memory CD4+ T cells from blood. Source of these receptors: an adult in good health and CMV-seropositive.

The CDR3 loop is CASMTGGQETQYF. CDR3 nucleotides: TGTGCCAGCATGACGGGAGGGCAAGAGACCCAGTACTTC. The J gene is TRBJ2-5, the V gene TRBV11-3; 8 positions match TRBD2. CDR1 SGHNT and CDR2 YENEEA come from the germline V gene. The V segment lost 7 bases and the J segment 2 bases; nucleotides outside the gene matches: 3. CDR3 length: 13 amino acids.

The genes are TRBV5-5 and TRBJ1-1; D is ambiguous. The CDR3 length is 13 residues. CDR1 and CDR2 (germline): SGHKS, YYEKEE (reference sequence). Trimming cost V 1 base and J 2 bases, with 6 bases left between them. CDR3 DNA: TGTGCCAGCAGCTTGTTGACAAACACTGAAGCTTTCTTT. Protein: CASSLLTNTEAFF.